This TCR beta chain was recovered during a study of cytomegalovirus exposure and HLA in healthy donors. Study overall: Drawn from HLA-typed donors, about 85 million unique TCRs were held in an early data release. For the 300 to 450 genotyped donors, roughly 81% fell within the Caucasian-associated ancestry cluster.

Concerning this clone itself: Its antigen is unknown.

The study's findings and limits: The study carried out a later analysis of TCR beta sequences. It associated some 17,000 of them with specific HLA alleles at a false discovery rate of 0.05. According to a later analysis, most TCR beta chains associated with CMV appeared HLA-restricted.

The PCR used 60 Vbeta and 13 Jbeta primers. Generated by immunoSEQ multiplex PCR, the TCRdb table keeps only in-frame clones and is missing some. The listing records approximately 80,000 clones. The CDR3 is 15 amino acids. CDR1 and CDR2 (germline): SEHNR, FQNEAQ (reference sequence). Trimming took 3 bases from V and 8 from J; bases not matched to a gene: 10. The chain uses TRBV7-9 and TRBJ2-1, with 7 positions matching TRBD2. Specimen: PBMCs. This sequence originates from a woman aged 30 to 39 in good health and CMV-seronegative. CDR3: CASSFSAGVVDEQFF. The CDR3 DNA reads TGTGCCAGCAGCTTCTCCGCGGGAGTGGTCGATGAGCAGTTCTTC.